These T cell receptor beta chains were read from a single sample in a study of T cell responses to AZD1222 COVID-19 vaccine. The data were produced by immunoSEQ multiplex PCR, yet TCRdb's version contains in-frame clones alone and is incomplete. The sample has some 200,000 clones, under 95% seen once. The material was peripheral blood, obtained on day 0 of MenACWY control vaccination. The receptors shown here come from an adult in good health. The CDR3 runs from the conserved cysteine through the conserved F or W. Fields, in order: D gene, J gene, V gene, clone size, CDR3 DNA, CDR3 protein. D genes are given only for firm matches. Some rows have no size entry. The others give once, few or many, or a class for an expanded clone.

D: -; J: TRBJ1-2; V: TRBV3-1/TRBV3-2; size: -; DNA: TGTGCCAGCAGCCAAGTGTCGACTCCCTCGTTCGGCTACACCTTC; CDR3: CASSQVSTPSFGYTF
D: -; J: TRBJ1-4; V: TRBV28; size: once; DNA: TGTGCCAGCAGTTTCGATTCCGGACGGTCCGAAAAACTGTTTTTT; CDR3: CASSFDSGRSEKLFF
D: -; J: TRBJ2-1; V: TRBV12-5; size: -; DNA: TGTGCTAGTGCCCCGACACTTAACTACAATGAGCAGTTCTTC; CDR3: CASAPTLNYNEQFF
D: TRBD1; J: TRBJ1-4; V: TRBV6-1; size: -; DNA: TGTGCCAGCAGTGCAGGACAGGGGATCAGAATAGAAAAACTGTTTTTT; CDR3: CASSAGQGIRIEKLFF
D: TRBD1; J: TRBJ2-2; V: TRBV6-2/TRBV6-3; size: -; DNA: TGTGCCAGCAGTTCCGGTCAGACAGGGGACGCCGGGGAGCTGTTTTTT; CDR3: CASSSGQTGDAGELFF
D: -; J: TRBJ2-7; V: TRBV6-5; size: -; DNA: TGTGCCAGCAGCCGACCCGGTGGCGAGCAGTACTTC; CDR3: CASSRPGGEQYF
D: -; J: TRBJ1-2; V: TRBV6-5; size: -; DNA: TGTGCCAGCAGGTACCGGGAGGGCTACACCTTC; CDR3: CASRYREGYTF
D: -; J: TRBJ1-5; V: TRBV27; size: -; DNA: TGTGCCAGCAGTTGGGTCGGGGGGACTCAGCCCCAGCATTTT; CDR3: CASSWVGGTQPQHF
D: -; J: TRBJ2-6; V: TRBV19; size: -; DNA: TGTGCCAGTAGTACAGACAACTCTGGGGCCAACGTCCTGACTTTC; CDR3: CASSTDNSGANVLTF
D: TRBD1; J: TRBJ2-7; V: TRBV5-4; size: -; DNA: TGTGCCAGCAGTCCTAAGTCAGGGGGCTATTTCTACGAGCAGTACTTC; CDR3: CASSPKSGGYFYEQYF
D: TRBD2; J: TRBJ2-7; V: TRBV5-4; size: -; DNA: TGTGCCAGCAGCTTGGATCCTAGCGGGGAATGGAGCGAGCAGTACTTC; CDR3: CASSLDPSGEWSEQYF
D: TRBD1; J: TRBJ1-1; V: TRBV29-1; size: -; DNA: TGCAGCGTAGAGGGGGCCGCTGAAGCTTTCTTT; CDR3: CSVEGAAEAFF
D: -; J: TRBJ1-2; V: TRBV2; size: -; DNA: TGTGCCAGCAGTGGGGGAAGTCGTGGCTACACCTTC; CDR3: CASSGGSRGYTF
D: -; J: TRBJ1-2; V: TRBV15; size: -; DNA: TGTGCCACCAGCAGAGAAGGTTATGGCTACACCTTC; CDR3: CATSREGYGYTF
D: -; J: TRBJ2-1; V: TRBV3-1/TRBV3-2; size: -; DNA: TGTGCCAGCAGCCAAGCCGGGGTTGGCAATGAGCAGTTCTTC; CDR3: CASSQAGVGNEQFF
D: -; J: TRBJ2-3; V: TRBV19; size: -; DNA: TGTGCCAGTAGTATTCGACTAGTAAGCTTAGCAGATACGCAGTATTTT; CDR3: CASSIRLVSLADTQYF
D: -; J: TRBJ1-4; V: TRBV4-3; size: once; DNA: TGCGCCAGCAGCCAGAGAGGGGGGGCGGATAATGAAAAACTGTTTTTT; CDR3: CASSQRGGADNEKLFF
D: TRBD1; J: TRBJ1-5; V: TRBV5-6; size: -; DNA: TGTGCCAGCAGCAGGGACAGGGCGAGACAGCCCCAGCATTTT; CDR3: CASSRDRARQPQHF
D: -; J: TRBJ2-7; V: TRBV3-1/TRBV3-2; size: -; DNA: TGTGCCAGCAGCCAAGCCCTAGGGGGATTTTACGAGCAGTACTTC; CDR3: CASSQALGGFYEQYF
D: -; J: TRBJ2-5; V: TRBV7-9; size: -; DNA: TGTGCCAGCAGCCAAAGAGCCCAAGAGACCCAGTACTTC; CDR3: CASSQRAQETQYF
D: TRBD1; J: TRBJ2-7; V: TRBV14; size: -; DNA: TGTGCCAGCAGCTTTCTACCGGGACAGGGCCCATACGAGCAGTACTTC; CDR3: CASSFLPGQGPYEQYF
D: -; J: TRBJ1-1; V: TRBV12-3/TRBV12-4; size: few; DNA: TGTGCCAGCAGCTGGGGGGGCTACACTGAAGCTTTCTTT; CDR3: CASSWGGYTEAFF
D: -; J: TRBJ1-2; V: TRBV28; size: -; DNA: TGTGCCAGCGCATTGGGCTATGGCTACACCTTC; CDR3: CASALGYGYTF
D: -; J: TRBJ2-2; V: TRBV3-1/TRBV3-2; size: -; DNA: TGTGCCAGCAGATCCGGGCCCCTCACCGGGGAGCTGTTTTTT; CDR3: CASRSGPLTGELFF
D: -; J: TRBJ1-1; V: TRBV5-1; size: -; DNA: TGCGCCAGCAGCTTGGCCGAGGGCTTGAACACTGAAGCTTTCTTT; CDR3: CASSLAEGLNTEAFF
D: -; J: TRBJ1-5; V: TRBV19; size: -; DNA: TGTGCCAGTAGTTTTCAGGGGCGGAACAATCAGCCCCAGCATTTT; CDR3: CASSFQGRNNQPQHF
D: -; J: TRBJ2-1; V: TRBV7-2; size: -; DNA: TGTGCCAGCAGCCCACCCCCGGGGGCCCCCTCCTACAATGAGCAGTTCTTC; CDR3: CASSPPPGAPSYNEQFF
D: -; J: TRBJ2-3; V: TRBV4-3; size: -; DNA: TGCGCCAGCAGCCAAAACGCACTGGGAGATACGCAGTATTTT; CDR3: CASSQNALGDTQYF
D: TRBD1; J: TRBJ1-5; V: TRBV19; size: -; DNA: TGTGCCAGTAGTACAGACAGGGGCGATGGCAATCAGCCCCAGCATTTT; CDR3: CASSTDRGDGNQPQHF
D: TRBD1; J: TRBJ1-2; V: TRBV5-1; size: -; DNA: TGCGCCAGCAGCTTCCGCTCCGGGACAGGGGCGGGCTATGGCTACACCTTC; CDR3: CASSFRSGTGAGYGYTF
D: -; J: TRBJ2-1; V: TRBV12-2; size: -; DNA: TGTGCAAGTCGCCCCAAAGATCTAGCGGGGGAAGGGAGGGATGAGCAGTTCTTC; CDR3: CASRPKDLAGEGRDEQFF
D: -; J: TRBJ1-1; V: TRBV18; size: -; DNA: TGTGCCAGCTCACCAGATAAACTGAACACTGAAGCTTTCTTT; CDR3: CASSPDKLNTEAFF
D: -; J: TRBJ1-5; V: TRBV19; size: -; DNA: TGTGCCAGTATTGGCAGGGCTTATAGCAATCAGCCCCAGCATTTT; CDR3: CASIGRAYSNQPQHF
D: -; J: TRBJ1-2; V: TRBV29-1; size: -; DNA: TGCAGCGTGAGCAAAAGGGATGATCCTAACTATGGCTACACCTTC; CDR3: CSVSKRDDPNYGYTF
D: -; J: TRBJ1-2; V: TRBV27; size: -; DNA: TGTGCCAGCGGCAGGGCGTCCTATGGCTACACCTTC; CDR3: CASGRASYGYTF
D: -; J: TRBJ1-1; V: TRBV4-1; size: once; DNA: TGCGCCAGCAGGGATGGGGTGACTGTGAACACTGAAGCTTTCTTT; CDR3: CASRDGVTVNTEAFF
D: -; J: TRBJ2-3; V: TRBV5-4; size: -; DNA: TGTGCCAGCAGCTTGGGGCGCAGAAGCACAGATACGCAGTATTTT; CDR3: CASSLGRRSTDTQYF
D: -; J: TRBJ1-4; V: TRBV2; size: -; DNA: TGTGCCAGCAGCCAACAGGGAAGGGGGGAAAAACTGTTTTTT; CDR3: CASSQQGRGEKLFF
D: TRBD2; J: TRBJ2-3; V: TRBV7-9; size: -; DNA: TGTGCCAGCAGCCCCCCGGGGGGGCGGATCACAGATACGCAGTATTTT; CDR3: CASSPPGGRITDTQYF
D: TRBD2; J: TRBJ2-1; V: TRBV27; size: -; DNA: TGTGCCAGCAGTTTCCACCTCGGGACTAGCGGCCTCAATGAGCAGTTCTTC; CDR3: CASSFHLGTSGLNEQFF
D: TRBD2; J: TRBJ2-5; V: TRBV3-1/TRBV3-2; size: -; DNA: TGTGCCAGCAGCCAAGACGGGACTAGCGGGGGGGAGACCCAGTACTTC; CDR3: CASSQDGTSGGETQYF
D: -; J: TRBJ1-3; V: TRBV30; size: -; DNA: TGTGCCTGGAGTGGACCATACTCTGGAAACACCATATATTTT; CDR3: CAWSGPYSGNTIYF
D: TRBD1; J: TRBJ2-5; V: TRBV6-5; size: -; DNA: TGTGCCAGCAGAACAGGGGTGAGGGAGACCCAGTACTTC; CDR3: CASRTGVRETQYF
D: TRBD1; J: TRBJ2-7; V: TRBV19; size: -; DNA: TGTGCCAGTAGCGACAGGGCCGAGCAGTACTTC; CDR3: CASSDRAEQYF
D: TRBD1; J: TRBJ1-1; V: TRBV28; size: -; DNA: TGTGCCAGCAAAATGGGACAGGGGAACACTGAAGCTTTCTTT; CDR3: CASKMGQGNTEAFF
D: -; J: TRBJ1-2; V: TRBV11-2; size: -; DNA: TGTGCCAGCAGCAGACGGGACGGACGCTCCGGCTACACCTTC; CDR3: CASSRRDGRSGYTF
D: -; J: TRBJ1-6; V: TRBV11-3; size: -; DNA: TGTGCCAGCAGCTTCGGCAGCGGGGGGTCACCCCTCCACTTT; CDR3: CASSFGSGGSPLHF
D: -; J: TRBJ1-4; V: TRBV19; size: -; DNA: TGTGCCAGTCAACCAGAGCCCTATAATGAAAAACTGTTTTTT; CDR3: CASQPEPYNEKLFF
D: TRBD1; J: TRBJ1-1; V: TRBV9; size: -; DNA: TGTGCCAGCAGCAAAGACTCGCTTAGGACAGGCGAAGCTTTCTTT; CDR3: CASSKDSLRTGEAFF